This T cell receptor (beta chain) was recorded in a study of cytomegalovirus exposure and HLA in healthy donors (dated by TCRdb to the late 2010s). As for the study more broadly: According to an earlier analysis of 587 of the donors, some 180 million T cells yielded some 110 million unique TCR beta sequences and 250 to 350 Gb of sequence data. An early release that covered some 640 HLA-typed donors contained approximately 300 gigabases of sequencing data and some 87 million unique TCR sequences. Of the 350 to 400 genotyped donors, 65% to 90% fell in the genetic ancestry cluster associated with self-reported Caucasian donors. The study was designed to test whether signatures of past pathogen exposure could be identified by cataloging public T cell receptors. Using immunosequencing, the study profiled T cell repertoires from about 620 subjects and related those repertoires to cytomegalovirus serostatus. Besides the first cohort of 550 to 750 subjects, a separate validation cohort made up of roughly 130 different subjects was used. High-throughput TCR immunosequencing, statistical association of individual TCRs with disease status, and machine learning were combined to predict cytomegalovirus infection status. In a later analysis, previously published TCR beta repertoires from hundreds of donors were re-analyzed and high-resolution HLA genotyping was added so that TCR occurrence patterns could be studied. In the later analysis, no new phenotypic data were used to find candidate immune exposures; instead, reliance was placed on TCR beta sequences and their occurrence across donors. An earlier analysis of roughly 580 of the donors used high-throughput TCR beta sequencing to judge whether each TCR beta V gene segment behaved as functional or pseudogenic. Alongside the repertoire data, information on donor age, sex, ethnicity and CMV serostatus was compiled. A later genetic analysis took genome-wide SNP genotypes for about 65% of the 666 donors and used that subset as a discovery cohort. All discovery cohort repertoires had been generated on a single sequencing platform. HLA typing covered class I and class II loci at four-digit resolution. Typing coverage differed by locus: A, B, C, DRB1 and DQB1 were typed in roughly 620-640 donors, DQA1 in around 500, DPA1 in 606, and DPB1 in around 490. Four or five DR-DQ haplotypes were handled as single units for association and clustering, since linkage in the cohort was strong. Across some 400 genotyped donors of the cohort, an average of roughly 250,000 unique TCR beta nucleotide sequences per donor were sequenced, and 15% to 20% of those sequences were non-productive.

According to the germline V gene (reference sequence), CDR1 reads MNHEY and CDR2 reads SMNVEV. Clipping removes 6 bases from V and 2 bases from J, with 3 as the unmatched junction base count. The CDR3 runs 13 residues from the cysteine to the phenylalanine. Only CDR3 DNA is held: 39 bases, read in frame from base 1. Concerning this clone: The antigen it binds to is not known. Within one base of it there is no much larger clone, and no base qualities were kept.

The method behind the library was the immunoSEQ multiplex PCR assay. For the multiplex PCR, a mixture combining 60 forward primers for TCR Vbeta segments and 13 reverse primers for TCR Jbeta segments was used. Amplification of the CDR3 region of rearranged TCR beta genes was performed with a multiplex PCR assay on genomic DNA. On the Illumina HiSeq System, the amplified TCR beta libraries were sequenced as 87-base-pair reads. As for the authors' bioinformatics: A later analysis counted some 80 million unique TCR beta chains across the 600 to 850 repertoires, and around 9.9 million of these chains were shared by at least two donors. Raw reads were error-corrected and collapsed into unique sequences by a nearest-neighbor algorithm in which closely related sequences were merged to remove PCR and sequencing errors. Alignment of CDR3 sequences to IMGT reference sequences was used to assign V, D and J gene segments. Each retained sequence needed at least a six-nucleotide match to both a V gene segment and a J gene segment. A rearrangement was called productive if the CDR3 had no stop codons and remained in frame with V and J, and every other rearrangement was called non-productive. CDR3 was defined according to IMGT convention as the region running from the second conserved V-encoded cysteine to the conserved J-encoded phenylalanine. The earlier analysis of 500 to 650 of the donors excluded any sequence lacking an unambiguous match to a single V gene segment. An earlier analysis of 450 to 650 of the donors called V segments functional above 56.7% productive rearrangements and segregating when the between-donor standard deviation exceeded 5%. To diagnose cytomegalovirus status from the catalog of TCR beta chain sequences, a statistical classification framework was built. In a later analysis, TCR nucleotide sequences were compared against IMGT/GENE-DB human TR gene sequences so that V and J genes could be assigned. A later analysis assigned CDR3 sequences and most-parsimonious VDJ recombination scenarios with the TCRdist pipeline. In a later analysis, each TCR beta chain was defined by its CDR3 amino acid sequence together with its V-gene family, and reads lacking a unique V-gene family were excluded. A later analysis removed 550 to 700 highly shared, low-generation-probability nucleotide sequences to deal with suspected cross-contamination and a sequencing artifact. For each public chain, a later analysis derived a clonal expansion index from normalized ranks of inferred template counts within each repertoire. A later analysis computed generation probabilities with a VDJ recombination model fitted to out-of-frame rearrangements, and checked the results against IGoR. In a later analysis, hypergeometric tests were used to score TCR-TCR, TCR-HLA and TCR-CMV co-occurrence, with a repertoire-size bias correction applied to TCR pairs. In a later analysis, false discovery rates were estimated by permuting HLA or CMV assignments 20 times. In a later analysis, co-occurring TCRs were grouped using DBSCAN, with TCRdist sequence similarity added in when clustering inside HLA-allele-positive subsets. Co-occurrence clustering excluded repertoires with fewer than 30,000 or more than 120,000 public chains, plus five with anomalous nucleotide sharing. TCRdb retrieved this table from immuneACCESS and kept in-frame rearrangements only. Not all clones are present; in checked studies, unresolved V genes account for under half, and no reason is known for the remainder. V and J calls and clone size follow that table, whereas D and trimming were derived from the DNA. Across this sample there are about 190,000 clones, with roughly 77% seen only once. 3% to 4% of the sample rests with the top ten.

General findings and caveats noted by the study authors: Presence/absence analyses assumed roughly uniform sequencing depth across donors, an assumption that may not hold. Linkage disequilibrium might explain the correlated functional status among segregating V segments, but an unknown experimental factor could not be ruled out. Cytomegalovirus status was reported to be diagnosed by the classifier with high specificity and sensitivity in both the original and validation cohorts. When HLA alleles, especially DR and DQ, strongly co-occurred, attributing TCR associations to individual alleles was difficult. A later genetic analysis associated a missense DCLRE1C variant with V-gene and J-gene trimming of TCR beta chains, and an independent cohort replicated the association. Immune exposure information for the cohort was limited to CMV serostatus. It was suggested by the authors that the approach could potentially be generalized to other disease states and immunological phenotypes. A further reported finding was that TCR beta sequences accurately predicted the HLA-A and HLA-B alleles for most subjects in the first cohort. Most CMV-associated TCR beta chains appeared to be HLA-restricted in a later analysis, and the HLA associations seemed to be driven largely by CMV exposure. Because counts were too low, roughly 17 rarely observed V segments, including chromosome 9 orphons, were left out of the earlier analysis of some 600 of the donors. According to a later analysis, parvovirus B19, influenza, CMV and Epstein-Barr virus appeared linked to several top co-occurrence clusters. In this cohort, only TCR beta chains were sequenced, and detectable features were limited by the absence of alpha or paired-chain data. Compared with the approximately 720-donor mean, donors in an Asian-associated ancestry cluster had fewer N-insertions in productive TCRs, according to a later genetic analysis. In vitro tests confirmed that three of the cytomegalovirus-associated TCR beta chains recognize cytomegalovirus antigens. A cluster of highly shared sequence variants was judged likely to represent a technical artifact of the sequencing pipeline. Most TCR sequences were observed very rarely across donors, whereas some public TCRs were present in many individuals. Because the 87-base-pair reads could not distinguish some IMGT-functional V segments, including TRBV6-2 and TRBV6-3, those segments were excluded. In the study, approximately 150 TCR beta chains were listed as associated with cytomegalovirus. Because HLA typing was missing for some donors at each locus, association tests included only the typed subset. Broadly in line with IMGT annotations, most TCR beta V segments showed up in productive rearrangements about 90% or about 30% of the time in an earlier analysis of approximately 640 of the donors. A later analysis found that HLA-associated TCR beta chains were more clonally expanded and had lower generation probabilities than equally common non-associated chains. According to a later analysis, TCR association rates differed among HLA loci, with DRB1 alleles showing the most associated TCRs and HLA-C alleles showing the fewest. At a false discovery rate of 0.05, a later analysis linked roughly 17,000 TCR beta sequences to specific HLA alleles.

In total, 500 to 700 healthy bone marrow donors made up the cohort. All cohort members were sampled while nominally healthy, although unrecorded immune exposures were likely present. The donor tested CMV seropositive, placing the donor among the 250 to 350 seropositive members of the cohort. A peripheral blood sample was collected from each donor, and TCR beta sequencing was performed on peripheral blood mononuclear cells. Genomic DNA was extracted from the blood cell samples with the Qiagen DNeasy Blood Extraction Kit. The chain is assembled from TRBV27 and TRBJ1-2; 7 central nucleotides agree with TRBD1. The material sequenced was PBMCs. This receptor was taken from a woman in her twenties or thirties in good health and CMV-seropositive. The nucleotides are TGTGCCAGCAGGGGACAGACCAACTATGGCTACACCTTC. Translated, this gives CASRGQTNYGYTF.